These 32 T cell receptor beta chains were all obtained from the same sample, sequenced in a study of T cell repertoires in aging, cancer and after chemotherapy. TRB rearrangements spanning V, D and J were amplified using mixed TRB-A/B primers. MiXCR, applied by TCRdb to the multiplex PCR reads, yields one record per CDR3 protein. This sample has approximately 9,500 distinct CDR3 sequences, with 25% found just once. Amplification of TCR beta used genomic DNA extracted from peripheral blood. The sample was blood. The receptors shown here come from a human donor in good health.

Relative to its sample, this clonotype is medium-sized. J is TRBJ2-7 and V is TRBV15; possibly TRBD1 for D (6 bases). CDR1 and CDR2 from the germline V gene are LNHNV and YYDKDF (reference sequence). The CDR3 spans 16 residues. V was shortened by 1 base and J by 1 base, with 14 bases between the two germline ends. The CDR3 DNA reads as TGTGCCACCAGCAGAGGGGGGCACCGAGTGTCCTACGAGCAGTACTTC. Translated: CATSRGGHRVSYEQYF.

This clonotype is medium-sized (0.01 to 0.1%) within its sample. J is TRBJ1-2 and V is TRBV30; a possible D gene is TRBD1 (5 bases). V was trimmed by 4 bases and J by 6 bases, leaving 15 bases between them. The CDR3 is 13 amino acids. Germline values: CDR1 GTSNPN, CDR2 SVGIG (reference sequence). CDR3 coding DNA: TGTGCCTGGATTCTCGGGGGAGCGGATGGCTACACCTTC. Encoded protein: CAWILGGADGYTF. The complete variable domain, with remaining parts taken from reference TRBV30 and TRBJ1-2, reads SQTIHQWPATLVQPVGSPLSLECTVEGTSNPNLYWYRQAAGRGLQLLFYSVGIGQISSEVPQNLSASRPQDRQFILSSKKLLLSDSGFYLCAWILGGADGYTFGSGTRLTVV.

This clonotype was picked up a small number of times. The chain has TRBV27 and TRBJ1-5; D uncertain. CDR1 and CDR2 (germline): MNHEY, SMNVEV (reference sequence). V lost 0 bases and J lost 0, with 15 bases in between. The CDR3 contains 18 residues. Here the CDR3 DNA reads TGTGCCAGCAGTTTATCTGCCGCTGCCTCGACTAGCAATCAGCCCCAGCATTTT. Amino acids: CASSLSAAASTSNQPQHF.

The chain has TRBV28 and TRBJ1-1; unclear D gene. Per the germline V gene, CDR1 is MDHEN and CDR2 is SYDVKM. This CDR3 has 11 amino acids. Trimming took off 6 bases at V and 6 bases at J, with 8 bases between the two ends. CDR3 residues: CASSSLAEAFF. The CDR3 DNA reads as TGTGCCAGCAGCTCCCTCGCTGAAGCTTTCTTT. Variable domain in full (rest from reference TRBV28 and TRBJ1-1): DVKVTQSSRYLVKRTGEKVFLECVQDMDHENMFWYRQDPGLGLRLIYFSYDVKMKEKGDIPEGYSVSREKKERFSLILESASTNQTSMYLCASSSLAEAFFGQGTRLTVV.

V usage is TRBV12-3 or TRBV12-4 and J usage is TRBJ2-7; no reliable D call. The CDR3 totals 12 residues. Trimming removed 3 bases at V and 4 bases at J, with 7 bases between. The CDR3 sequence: CASSFVSYEQYF. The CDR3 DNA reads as TGTGCCAGCAGTTTTGTCAGTTACGAGCAGTACTTC.

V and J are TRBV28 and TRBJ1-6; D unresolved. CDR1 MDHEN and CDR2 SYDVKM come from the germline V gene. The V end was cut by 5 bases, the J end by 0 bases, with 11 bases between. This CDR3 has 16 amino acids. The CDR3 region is CASSPRSSSYNSPLHF. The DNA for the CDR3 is TGTGCCAGCAGTCCTCGCTCAAGCTCCTATAATTCACCCCTCCACTTT.

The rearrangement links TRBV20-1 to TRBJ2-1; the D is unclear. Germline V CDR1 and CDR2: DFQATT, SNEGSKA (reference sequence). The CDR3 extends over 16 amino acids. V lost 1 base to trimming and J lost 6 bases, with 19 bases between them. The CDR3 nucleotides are TGCAGTGCTAGAGGGGCTCCAGAGCTCCTGGCCAATGAGCAGTTCTTC. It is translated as CSARGAPELLANEQFF.

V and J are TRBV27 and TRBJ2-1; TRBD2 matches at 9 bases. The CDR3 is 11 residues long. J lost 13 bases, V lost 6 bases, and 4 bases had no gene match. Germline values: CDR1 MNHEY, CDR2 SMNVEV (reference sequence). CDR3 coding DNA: TGTGCCAGCAGCGAGCTAGCGGGACAGTTCTTC. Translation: CASSELAGQFF.

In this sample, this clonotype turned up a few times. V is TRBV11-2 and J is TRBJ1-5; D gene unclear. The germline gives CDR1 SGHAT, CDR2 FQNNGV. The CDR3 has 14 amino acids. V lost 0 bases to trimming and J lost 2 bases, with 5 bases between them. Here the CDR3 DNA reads TGTGCCAGCAGCTTAGACGGGGGCAATCAGCCCCAGCATTTT. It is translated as CASSLDGGNQPQHF.

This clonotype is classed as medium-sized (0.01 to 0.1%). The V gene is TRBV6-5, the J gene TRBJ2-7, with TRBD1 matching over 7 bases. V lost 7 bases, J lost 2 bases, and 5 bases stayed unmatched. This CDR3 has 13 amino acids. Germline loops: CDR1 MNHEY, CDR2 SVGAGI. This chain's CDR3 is CASKPGQPYEQYF. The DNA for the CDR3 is TGTGCCAGCAAACCGGGACAGCCCTACGAGCAGTACTTC.

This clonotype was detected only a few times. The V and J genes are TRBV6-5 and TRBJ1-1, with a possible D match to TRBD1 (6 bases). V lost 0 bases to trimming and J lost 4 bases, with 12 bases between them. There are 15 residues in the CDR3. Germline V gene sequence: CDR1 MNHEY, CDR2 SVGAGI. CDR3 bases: TGTGCCAGCAGTTACTCCTTAACAGGGCTCACTGAAGCTTTCTTT. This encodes CASSYSLTGLTEAFF.

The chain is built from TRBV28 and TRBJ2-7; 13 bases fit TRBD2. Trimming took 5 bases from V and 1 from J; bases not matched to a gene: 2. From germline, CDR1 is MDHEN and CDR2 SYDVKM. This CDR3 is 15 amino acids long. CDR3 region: CASSPGLAGSYEQYF. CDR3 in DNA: TGTGCCAGCAGTCCGGGACTAGCGGGATCCTACGAGCAGTACTTC.

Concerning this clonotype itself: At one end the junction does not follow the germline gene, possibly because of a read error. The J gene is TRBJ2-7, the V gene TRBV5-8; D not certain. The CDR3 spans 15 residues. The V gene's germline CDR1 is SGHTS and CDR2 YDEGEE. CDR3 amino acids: CASSLVPKASYEQYF. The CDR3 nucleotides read TGCGCCAGCAGCTTGGTTCCGAAAGCCTCCTACGAGCAGTACTTC.

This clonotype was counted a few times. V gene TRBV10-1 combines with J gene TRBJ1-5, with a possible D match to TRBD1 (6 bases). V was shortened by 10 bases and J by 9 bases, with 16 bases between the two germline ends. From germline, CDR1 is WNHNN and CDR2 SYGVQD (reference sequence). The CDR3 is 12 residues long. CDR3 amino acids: CATSTGARPQHF. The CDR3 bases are TGCGCCACCTCGACAGGAGCCCGGCCCCAGCATTTT.

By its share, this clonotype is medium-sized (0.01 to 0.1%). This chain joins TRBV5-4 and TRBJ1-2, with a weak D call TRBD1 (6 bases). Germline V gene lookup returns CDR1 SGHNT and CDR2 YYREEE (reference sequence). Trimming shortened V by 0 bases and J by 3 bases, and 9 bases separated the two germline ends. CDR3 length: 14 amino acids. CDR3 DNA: TGTGCCAGCAGCTTGGATGCAGGGGACTATGGCTACACCTTC. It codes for CASSLDAGDYGYTF.

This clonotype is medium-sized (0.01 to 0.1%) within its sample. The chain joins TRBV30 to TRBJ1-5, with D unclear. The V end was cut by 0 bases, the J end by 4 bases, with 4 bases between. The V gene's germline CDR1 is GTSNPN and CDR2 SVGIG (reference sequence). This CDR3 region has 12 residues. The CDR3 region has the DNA TGTGCCTGGAGTGTTGGGAATCAGCCCCAGCATTTT. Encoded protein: CAWSVGNQPQHF.

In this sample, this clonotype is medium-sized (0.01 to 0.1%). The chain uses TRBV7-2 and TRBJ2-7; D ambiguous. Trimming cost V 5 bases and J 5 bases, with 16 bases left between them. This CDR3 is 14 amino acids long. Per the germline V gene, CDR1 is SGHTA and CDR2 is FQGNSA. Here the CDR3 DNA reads TGTGCCAGCAGCCCATCAGGCGCTCGCCACGAGCAGTACTTC. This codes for CASSPSGARHEQYF. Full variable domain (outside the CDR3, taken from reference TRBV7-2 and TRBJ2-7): GAGVSQSPSNKVTEKGKDVELRCDPISGHTALYWYRQSLGQGLEFLIYFQGNSAPDKSGLPSDRFSAERTGGSVSTLTIQRTQQEDSAVYLCASSPSGARHEQYFGPGTRLTVT.

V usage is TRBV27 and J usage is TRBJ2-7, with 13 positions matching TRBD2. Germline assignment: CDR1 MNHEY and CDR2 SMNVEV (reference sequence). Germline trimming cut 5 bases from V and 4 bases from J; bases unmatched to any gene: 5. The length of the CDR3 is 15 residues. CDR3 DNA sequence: TGTGCCAGCAGTGGGGGACTAGCGGGAAGATACGAGCAGTACTTC. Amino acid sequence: CASSGGLAGRYEQYF.

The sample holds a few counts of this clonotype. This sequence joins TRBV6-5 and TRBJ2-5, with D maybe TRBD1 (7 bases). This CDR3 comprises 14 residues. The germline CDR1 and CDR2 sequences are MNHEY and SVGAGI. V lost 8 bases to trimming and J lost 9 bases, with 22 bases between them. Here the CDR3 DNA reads TGTGCCAGCGGAAGGGACAGCATTTCGGGGGCCCAGTACTTC. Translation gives CASGRDSISGAQYF.

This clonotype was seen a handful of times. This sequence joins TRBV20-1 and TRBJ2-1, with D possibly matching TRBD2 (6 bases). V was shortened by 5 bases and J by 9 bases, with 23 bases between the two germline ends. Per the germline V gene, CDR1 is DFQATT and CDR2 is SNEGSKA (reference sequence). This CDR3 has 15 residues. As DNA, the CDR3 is TGCAGTGCTTGGAATCGGGACTCCCCAACCCTTGAGCAGTTCTTC. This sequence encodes CSAWNRDSPTLEQFF.

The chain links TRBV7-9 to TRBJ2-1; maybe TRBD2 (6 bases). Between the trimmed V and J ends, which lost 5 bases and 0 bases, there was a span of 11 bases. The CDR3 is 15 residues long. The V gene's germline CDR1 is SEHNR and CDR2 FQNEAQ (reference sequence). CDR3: CASSKGRGSYNEQFF. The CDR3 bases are TGTGCCAGCAGCAAAGGGCGGGGCTCCTACAATGAGCAGTTCTTC.

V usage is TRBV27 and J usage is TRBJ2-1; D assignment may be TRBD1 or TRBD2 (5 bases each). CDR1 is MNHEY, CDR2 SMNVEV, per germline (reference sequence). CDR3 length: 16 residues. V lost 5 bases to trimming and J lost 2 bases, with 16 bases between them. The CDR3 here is CASSVQRGGTYNEQFF. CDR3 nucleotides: TGTGCCAGCAGTGTACAGAGGGGCGGAACCTACAATGAGCAGTTCTTC.

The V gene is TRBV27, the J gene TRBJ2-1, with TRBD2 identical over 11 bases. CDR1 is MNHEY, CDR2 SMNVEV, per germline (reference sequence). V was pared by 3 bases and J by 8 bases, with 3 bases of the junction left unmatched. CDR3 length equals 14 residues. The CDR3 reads CASSFSGRADEQFF. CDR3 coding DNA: TGTGCCAGCAGTTTTAGCGGGAGGGCCGATGAGCAGTTCTTC.

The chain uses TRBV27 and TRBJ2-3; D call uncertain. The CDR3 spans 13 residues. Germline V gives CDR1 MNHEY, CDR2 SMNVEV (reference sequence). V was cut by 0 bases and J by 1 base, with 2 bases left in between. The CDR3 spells CASSLSGTDTQYF. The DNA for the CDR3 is TGTGCCAGCAGTTTATCGGGCACAGATACGCAGTATTTT.

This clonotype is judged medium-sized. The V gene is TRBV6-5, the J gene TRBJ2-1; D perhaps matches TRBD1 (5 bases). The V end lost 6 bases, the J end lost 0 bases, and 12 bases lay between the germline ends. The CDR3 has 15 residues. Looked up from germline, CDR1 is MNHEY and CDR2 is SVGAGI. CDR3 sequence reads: CASRSQGSSYNEQFF. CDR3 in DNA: TGTGCCAGCAGGAGTCAGGGAAGCTCCTACAATGAGCAGTTCTTC.

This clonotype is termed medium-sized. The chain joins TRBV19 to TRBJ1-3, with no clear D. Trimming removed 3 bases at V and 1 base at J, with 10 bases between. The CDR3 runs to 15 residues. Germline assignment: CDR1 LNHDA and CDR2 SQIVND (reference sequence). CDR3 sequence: CASSMLGRSGNTIYF. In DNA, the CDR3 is TGTGCCAGTAGTATGTTAGGGCGGTCTGGAAACACCATATATTTT.

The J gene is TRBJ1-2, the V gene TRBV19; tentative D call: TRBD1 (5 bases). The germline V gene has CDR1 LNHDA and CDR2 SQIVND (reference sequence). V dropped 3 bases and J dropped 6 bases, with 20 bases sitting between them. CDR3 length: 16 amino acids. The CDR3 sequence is CASSMGQGWGGDGYTF. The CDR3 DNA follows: TGTGCCAGTAGTATGGGGCAGGGCTGGGGGGGTGATGGCTACACCTTC.

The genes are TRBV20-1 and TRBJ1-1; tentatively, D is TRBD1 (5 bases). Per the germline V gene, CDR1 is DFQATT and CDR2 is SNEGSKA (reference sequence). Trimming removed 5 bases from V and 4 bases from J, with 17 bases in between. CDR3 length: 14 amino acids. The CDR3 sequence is CSAARGGGVTEAFF. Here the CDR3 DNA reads TGCAGTGCTGCCCGGGGGGGTGGTGTCACTGAAGCTTTCTTT.

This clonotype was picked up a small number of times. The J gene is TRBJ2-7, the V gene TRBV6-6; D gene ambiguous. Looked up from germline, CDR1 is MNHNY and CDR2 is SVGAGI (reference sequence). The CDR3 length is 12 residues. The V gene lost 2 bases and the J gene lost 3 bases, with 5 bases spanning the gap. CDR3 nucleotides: TGTGCCAGCAGTTACGCGAACTACGAGCAGTACTTC. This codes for CASSYANYEQYF.

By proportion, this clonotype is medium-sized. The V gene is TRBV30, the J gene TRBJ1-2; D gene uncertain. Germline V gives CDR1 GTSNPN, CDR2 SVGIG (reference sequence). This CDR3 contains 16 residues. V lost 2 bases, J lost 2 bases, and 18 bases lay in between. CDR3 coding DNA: TGTGCCTGGAGTCACCCCGGCGCAGGTGACAACTATGGCTACACCTTC. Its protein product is CAWSHPGAGDNYGYTF. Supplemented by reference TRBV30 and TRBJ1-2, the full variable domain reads SQTIHQWPATLVQPVGSPLSLECTVEGTSNPNLYWYRQAAGRGLQLLFYSVGIGQISSEVPQNLSASRPQDRQFILSSKKLLLSDSGFYLCAWSHPGAGDNYGYTFGSGTRLTVV.

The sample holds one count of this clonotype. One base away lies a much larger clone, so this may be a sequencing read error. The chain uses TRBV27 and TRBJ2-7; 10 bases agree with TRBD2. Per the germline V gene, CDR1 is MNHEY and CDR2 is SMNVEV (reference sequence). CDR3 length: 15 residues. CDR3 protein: CASSDALAGVNEQCF. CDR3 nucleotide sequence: TGTGCCAGCAGTGACGCGCTAGCGGGAGTAAACGAGCAGTGCTTC.

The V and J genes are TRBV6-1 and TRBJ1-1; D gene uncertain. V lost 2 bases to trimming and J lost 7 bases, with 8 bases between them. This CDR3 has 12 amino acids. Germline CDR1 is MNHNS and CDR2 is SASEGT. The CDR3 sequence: CASSEIELEAFF. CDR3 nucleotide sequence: TGTGCCAGCAGTGAAATTGAACTTGAAGCTTTCTTT.